This T cell receptor (beta chain) was profiled in a study of OX40 agonist ivuxolimab in advanced cancers. Profiling relied on immunoSEQ multiplex PCR, and the TCRdb table lists in-frame clones only, not all of them. This table has fewer than 85,000 clones, around 90% appearing once. V lost 0 bases to trimming and J lost 3 bases; unmatched junction nucleotides: 2. CDR3 length: 15 residues. Germline values: CDR1 ENHRY, CDR2 SYGVKD. The clonotype comes from an adult with an advanced solid tumor such as melanoma, head and neck, liver or kidney cancer. V is TRBV10-3 and J is TRBJ2-1, with 7 bases that match TRBD2. The sample in question was CD4+ or CD8+ T cells sorted from blood, obtained in a trial of the OX40 agonist ivuxolimab. DNA for the CDR3: TGTGCCATCAGTGAGTCGAAGCGGGACTACAATGAGCAGTTCTTC. Protein: CAISESKRDYNEQFF.